Listed here are 23 T cell receptor beta chains from one sample, sequenced in a study of Graves' ophthalmopathy and Graves' hyperthyroidism. Amplified TCR beta CDR3 regions were obtained using RNA transcripts as template. The authors performed first-round RT-PCR with HTBI primers and then a second-round multiplex PCR. MiXCR, applied by TCRdb to the multiplex PCR reads, yields one record per CDR3 protein. This table has approximately 1.2 million distinct CDR3 sequences, about two fifths appearing once. The sample taken for sequencing was peripheral blood or thyroid tissue (not recorded which). These receptors were taken from an adult man with Graves' hyperthyroidism.

About this clonotype itself: A much larger clone lies one base from this, so it may be a read error. V usage is TRBV10-3 and J usage is TRBJ1-6; TRBD1 might be the D (6 bases). Germline V gene lookup returns CDR1 ENHRY and CDR2 SYGVKD. Trimming cost V 4 bases and J 6 bases, with 13 bases left between them. The CDR3 covers 15 residues. As DNA, the CDR3 is TGTGCCATCAGTGTACAGGGTTTGGGTAATTCACCCCTCCACTTT. Translating it yields CAISVQGLGNSPLHF.

This clonotype was detected only a few times. The chain recombines TRBV29-1 with TRBJ2-2; maybe TRBD1 (5 bases). Between the trimmed V and J ends, which lost 0 bases and 1 base, there was a span of 9 bases. The CDR3 sequence is 15 residues long. Germline V gene data show CDR1 as SQVTM and CDR2 as ANQGSEA. The CDR3 is CSVEDFQGNTGELFF. The CDR3 nucleotides read TGCAGCGTTGAAGATTTCCAGGGGAACACCGGGGAGCTGTTTTTT.

For this clonotype: Germline and junction disagree at one end, which may indicate a read error. The chain has TRBV7-9 and TRBJ2-5; TRBD2 matches at 10 bases. Germline V gene lookup returns CDR1 SEHNR and CDR2 FQNEAQ (reference sequence). The length of the CDR3 is 18 residues. The CDR3: CANSLGRGLAWSKETQYF. In DNA, the CDR3 is TGTGCCAACAGCCTTGGAAGGGGACTAGCGTGGTCCAAAGAGACCCAGTACTTC.

In its sample, this clonotype was seen many times. V and J are TRBV5-1 and TRBJ1-6; a possible D gene is TRBD1 (6 bases). The germline V gene encodes CDR1 SGHRS and CDR2 YFSETQ. Deletions cut 4 bases from V and 10 bases from J, with 18 bases between. This CDR3 region has 15 residues. The CDR3 loop reads CASSPDSAPSSPLHF. The CDR3 DNA reads as TGCGCCAGCAGCCCGGACAGCGCCCCATCGTCACCCCTCCACTTT.

This chain uses TRBV7-6 with TRBJ2-5, with 10 positions matching TRBD2. Germline lookup yields CDR1 SGHVS and CDR2 FNYEAQ. The length of the CDR3 is 16 residues. V lost 6 bases to trimming and J lost 5 bases; unmatched junction nucleotides: 12. The CDR3 DNA sequence: TGTGCCAGCAGTCTAGGGGTAGCGGGGGGACAGGAGACCCAGTACTTC. Protein: CASSLGVAGGQETQYF.

This clonotype was recorded at least ten times. The chain joins TRBV19 to TRBJ2-6, with D unresolved. The V gene lost 9 bases and the J gene lost 1 base, with 10 bases spanning the gap. Per germline, CDR1 LNHDA and CDR2 SQIVND (reference sequence). This CDR3 contains 14 residues. CDR3 DNA sequence: TGTGCCAGCTCGCTGCCATCTGGGGCCAACGTCCTGACTTTC. Residues: CASSLPSGANVLTF. Filled out from reference TRBV19 and TRBJ2-6, the complete variable domain reads DGGITQSPKYLFRKEGQNVTLSCEQNLNHDAMYWYRQDPGQGLRLIYYSQIVNDFQKGDIAEGYSVSREKKESFPLTVTSAQKNPTAFYLCASSLPSGANVLTFGAGSRLTVL.

This clonotype was recorded at least ten times. The CDR3 nucleotides are TGCAGTGCTAGAATCGTGGATGGCTACACCTTC. Residues: CSARIVDGYTF. This rearrangement joins TRBV20-1 to TRBJ1-2; the D is unclear. The V end was cut by 2 bases, the J end by 6 bases, with 7 bases between. Germline CDR1 is DFQATT and CDR2 is SNEGSKA (reference sequence). The CDR3 length is 11 residues.

This chain uses TRBV12-3 or TRBV12-4 with TRBJ2-7; 7 nucleotides match TRBD2. This CDR3 is 15 amino acids long. V shed 1 base, J shed 5 bases, and the junction held 8 bases outside the gene matches. This CDR3 is CASSLEASGGDEQYF. The CDR3 DNA reads TGTGCCAGCAGTTTAGAGGCTAGCGGTGGGGACGAGCAGTACTTC.

This clonotype was observed a few times. The genes are TRBV28 and TRBJ2-7, with TRBD1 matching 7 bases. This CDR3 is built from 15 residues. CDR1 is MDHEN and CDR2 is SYDVKM in the germline V gene. V lost 4 bases and J lost 0; bases outside the gene matches: 6. This CDR3 is CASSSSGTDSYEQYF. CDR3 sequence (DNA): TGTGCCAGCAGTTCATCCGGGACAGACTCCTACGAGCAGTACTTC.

This clonotype was recorded a few times. This sequence joins TRBV10-3 and TRBJ1-5; 10 bases are a match to TRBD1. Germline lookup yields CDR1 ENHRY and CDR2 SYGVKD. This CDR3 spans 15 amino acids. After removal of 6 bases from V and 2 bases from J, the junction contained 4 bases not matched to a gene. In DNA form, the CDR3 reads TGTGCCATCAGCCGGGACAGGGGAGGCAATCAGCCCCAGCATTTT. It encodes CAISRDRGGNQPQHF.

This clonotype was counted only a few times. CDR3 region: CASSLATGLGYGYTF. DNA for the CDR3: TGTGCCAGCAGTTTAGCAACAGGGTTGGGCTATGGCTACACCTTC. This chain joins TRBV12-3 or TRBV12-4 and TRBJ1-2, with D possibly matching TRBD1 (6 bases). This CDR3 region has 15 residues. Trimming pared 0 bases from V and 4 bases from J, leaving 12 bases between.

The chain joins TRBV10-2 to TRBJ2-5, with 8 positions matching TRBD1. The CDR3 runs to 15 residues. Unmatched junction bases numbered 11, after V lost 6 bases and J lost 5 bases. Germline V gene lookup returns CDR1 WSHSY and CDR2 SAAADI. The CDR3 sequence: CASSKTGVLVETQYF. CDR3 coding DNA: TGCGCCAGCAGCAAGACAGGGGTTCTCGTGGAGACCCAGTACTTC.

The genes are TRBV7-9 and TRBJ1-6, with D uncertain. V was shortened by 6 bases and J by 5 bases, with 11 bases between the two germline ends. Germline CDR1 and CDR2: SEHNR and FQNEAQ (reference sequence). This CDR3 comprises 14 residues. The CDR3 reads CASRGTGHNSPLHF. Written as DNA, the CDR3 is TGTGCCAGCAGAGGCACCGGTCATAATTCACCCCTCCACTTT.

V gene TRBV7-2 combines with J gene TRBJ1-1, with a possible D match to TRBD1 (5 bases). The germline V gene encodes CDR1 SGHTA and CDR2 FQGNSA. V gave up 4 bases and J gave up 4 bases, with 16 bases separating them. The CDR3 loop spans 15 amino acids. The CDR3 sequence: CASSSLTGLGTEAFF. DNA for the CDR3: TGTGCCAGCAGCTCCCTGACGGGGCTCGGCACTGAAGCTTTCTTT.

This clonotype was recorded many times. V gene TRBV10-3 combines with J gene TRBJ2-5, with 14 positions matching TRBD2. The CDR3 is made up of 16 amino acids. After removal of 11 bases from V and 5 bases from J, the junction contained 13 bases not matched to a gene. Germline V CDR1 and CDR2: ENHRY, SYGVKD. CDR3 sequence (DNA): TGTGCCTCCGCCGGACTAGCGGGGGGCCCCGGCGAGACCCAGTACTTC. Translating it yields CASAGLAGGPGETQYF.

The V call is TRBV7-9, the J call TRBJ2-7; D unresolved. The CDR3 is 13 residues long. Germline V gene sequence: CDR1 SEHNR, CDR2 FQNEAQ (reference sequence). Trimming stripped 5 bases from V and 5 bases from J, with 13 bases between. CDR3 in amino acids: CASSPDWGNEQYF. CDR3 nucleotides: TGTGCCAGCAGCCCAGATTGGGGTAACGAGCAGTACTTC.

The genes are TRBV7-9 and TRBJ2-7, with TRBD2 matching over 11 bases. The J call could be wrong; TRBJ2-1 is a better fit for the DNA end. The CDR3 length is 13 residues. Germline-derived CDR1 and CDR2 are SEHNR and FQNEAQ (reference sequence). CDR3 loop: CASSPTSGKEQFF. CDR3 coding DNA: TGTGCCAGCAGCCCGACTAGCGGGAAGGAGCAGTTCTTC.

There are many counts of this clonotype. V gene TRBV11-2 combines with J gene TRBJ2-2, with a possible D match to TRBD1 (5 bases). The CDR3 spans 14 residues. V was cut by 1 base and J by 6 bases, with 9 bases left in between. The V gene's germline CDR1 is SGHAT and CDR2 FQNNGV. The CDR3 sequence is CASSLVWGAGELFF. DNA of the CDR3: TGTGCCAGCAGCTTAGTTTGGGGCGCCGGGGAGCTGTTTTTT.

This clonotype occurred a few times. The J gene is TRBJ2-7, the V gene TRBV4-2; 11 positions match TRBD2. The V gene's germline CDR1 is LGHNA and CDR2 YNFKEQ. V shed 2 bases and J 4 bases; nucleotides not matched to a gene: 4. There are 15 residues in the CDR3. CDR3 sequence: CASSQPGLAAYEQYF. The CDR3 coding sequence is TGTGCCAGCAGCCAACCGGGACTAGCGGCGTACGAGCAGTACTTC.

This clonotype was counted many times. This sequence joins TRBV20-1 and TRBJ1-5, with 7 bases identical to TRBD1. The CDR3 sequence is 14 residues long. J gave up 2 bases and V 6 bases, and 7 bases lay outside the gene matches. Germline V gene data show CDR1 as DFQATT and CDR2 as SNEGSKA (reference sequence). CDR3 in DNA: TGCAGTGCAGGGGGCTTAGCAGGCAATCAGCCCCAGCATTTT. It specifies CSAGGLAGNQPQHF.

This clonotype was found a few times. The V and J genes are TRBV9 and TRBJ2-7, with 7 bases aligning to TRBD2. V dropped 0 bases and J dropped 1; count of bases not matched to a gene: 4. Per the germline V gene, CDR1 is SGDLS and CDR2 is YYNGEE. The CDR3 extends over 15 amino acids. The CDR3 nucleotides read TGTGCCAGCAGCGTAGGGGTGGGGGGGTCCTACGAGCAGTACTTC. Residues: CASSVGVGGSYEQYF. Full variable domain (missing parts from reference TRBV9 and TRBJ2-7): DSGVTQTPKHLITATGQRVTLRCSPRSGDLSVYWYQQSLDQGLQFLIQYYNGEERAKGNILERFSAQQFPDLHSELNLSSLELGDSALYFCASSVGVGGSYEQYFGPGTRLTVT.

The chain joins TRBV7-8 to TRBJ2-7; 11 bases align to TRBD2. Trimming at V came to 5 bases and at J to 3 bases, leaving 6 bases not matched to a gene. The CDR3 is 15 amino acids. From germline, CDR1 is SGHVS and CDR2 FQNEAQ. The CDR3 loop reads CASSHGGLAVYEQYF. CDR3 bases: TGTGCCAGCAGCCATGGGGGACTAGCGGTCTACGAGCAGTACTTC. The full variable domain, completed using reference TRBV7-8 and TRBJ2-7, is GAGVSQSPRYKVAKRGQDVALRCDPISGHVSLFWYQQALGQGPEFLTYFQNEAQLDKSGLPSDRFFAERPEGSVSTLKIQRTQQEDSAVYLCASSHGGLAVYEQYFGPGTRLTVT.

Only a few counts were recorded for this clonotype. This rearrangement joins TRBV4-1 to TRBJ1-3, with a weak D call TRBD1 (5 bases). The V gene lost 6 bases and the J gene lost 3 bases, with 12 bases spanning the gap. In germline, CDR1 is MGHRA, CDR2 YSYEKL. The CDR3 is 14 amino acids. The CDR3 is CASRGAEIGNTIYF. The CDR3 nucleotides read TGCGCCAGCAGAGGGGCGGAAATTGGAAACACCATATATTTT.